The 16 T cell receptor beta chains below were found in one sample sequenced in a study of blood T cell repertoires in COVID-19 (dated by TCRdb to the early 2020s). Libraries were made using the immunoSEQ multiplex PCR assay. TCRdb holds this immuneACCESS table with in-frame rearrangements only. Some clones are missing; in checked studies, unresolved V genes explain under half, and the rest has no known cause. The sample table records 400,000 or so clones; about 92% of these occur just once. About 0.6% of the sample goes to the ten largest clones. Sequencing was carried out using PBMCs or T cells enriched from blood (not recorded which). The receptors derive from a man aged 18 to 29 who had recovered from COVID-19.

The count of this clone is one. V gene TRBV20-1 combines with J gene TRBJ2-1; 8 bases align to TRBD2. The ends lost 3 bases at V and 9 bases at J; junction bases unmatched: 13. The CDR3 consists of 15 residues. Germline V gene sequence: CDR1 DFQATT, CDR2 SNEGSKA (reference sequence). This CDR3 is CSASRAGVQQGEQFF. CDR3 bases: TGCAGTGCTAGTAGAGCGGGAGTTCAACAGGGTGAGCAGTTCTTC.

The chain is built from TRBV5-4 and TRBJ2-1, with D maybe TRBD2 (6 bases). V was shortened by 4 bases and J by 0 bases, with 14 bases between the two germline ends. This CDR3 comprises 16 residues. The V gene's germline CDR1 is SGHNT and CDR2 YYREEE (reference sequence). CDR3 nucleotides: TGTGCCAGCAGCCTTAGCGGAGGGAGCTCCTACAATGAGCAGTTCTTC. It specifies CASSLSGGSSYNEQFF.

The rearrangement uses TRBV5-3 and TRBJ2-1; 9 bases match TRBD2. TRBV5-3 is noted as an ORF with a role that remains uncertain. V lost 7 bases, J lost 7 bases, and 12 bases stayed unmatched. The CDR3 has 15 amino acids. The CDR3 DNA follows: TGTGCCAGAGCCGATAGCGGGGGATCTCCTAATGAGCAGTTCTTC. Its translation: CARADSGGSPNEQFF.

The chain recombines TRBV11-2 with TRBJ2-3, with 7 bases lining up with TRBD1. V lost 7 bases to trimming and J lost 2 bases; unmatched junction nucleotides: 15. The V gene's germline CDR1 is SGHAT and CDR2 FQNNGV. The CDR3 extends over 17 amino acids. CDR3 region: CASTQRGPPGTTDTQYF. DNA for the CDR3: TGTGCCAGCACCCAGAGGGGGCCCCCGGGGACCACAGATACGCAGTATTTT. Supplemented by reference TRBV11-2 and TRBJ2-3, the full variable domain reads EAGVAQSPRYKIIEKRQSVAFWCNPISGHATLYWYQQILGQGPKLLIQFQNNGVVDDSQLPKDRFSAERLKGVDSTLKIQPAKLEDSAVYLCASTQRGPPGTTDTQYFGPGTRLTVL.

The V and J genes are TRBV28 and TRBJ1-4; 8 bases are shared with TRBD1. The V segment lost 6 bases and the J segment 8 bases; nucleotides outside the gene matches: 11. This CDR3 comprises 15 residues. Germline CDR1 is MDHEN and CDR2 is SYDVKM. CDR3 nucleotides: TGTGCCAGCAGGCACGACAGGGGCTTTATAGAAAAACTGTTTTTT. Amino acids: CASRHDRGFIEKLFF.

Only one count was recorded for this clone. The rearrangement joins TRBV11-3 to TRBJ1-6; TRBD1 agrees at 9 bases. CDR1 and CDR2 (germline): SGHNT, YENEEA. V lost 6 bases to trimming and J lost 7 bases; unmatched junction nucleotides: 13. CDR3 size: 17 residues. In DNA, the CDR3 is TGTGCCAGCAGTTATAAGGGGACAGGGATAGGGAATTCACCCCTCCACTTT. It codes for CASSYKGTGIGNSPLHF.

V usage is TRBV18 and J usage is TRBJ2-7; a weak D match, TRBD2 (6 bases). Germline CDR1 KGHSH, CDR2 LQKENI. The CDR3 extends over 13 amino acids. V dropped 6 bases and J dropped 3 bases, with 12 bases sitting between them. CDR3 protein: CASSLAPGYEQYF. Here the CDR3 DNA reads TGTGCCAGCTCTCTAGCGCCCGGCTACGAGCAGTACTTC. Combining the CDR3 with reference TRBV18 and TRBJ2-7 gives the whole variable domain NAGVMQNPRHLVRRRGQEARLRCSPMKGHSHVYWYRQLPEEGLKFMVYLQKENIIDESGMPKERFSAEFPKEGPSILRIQQVVRGDSAAYFCASSLAPGYEQYFGPGTRLTVT.

This clone was counted a few times. J is TRBJ1-1 and V is TRBV25-1; a possible D gene is TRBD1 (6 bases). The germline V and J ends were trimmed by 6 bases and 2 bases, with 13 bases remaining between them. The CDR3 extends over 14 amino acids. CDR1 MGHDK and CDR2 SYGVNS come from the germline V gene. CDR3 coding DNA: TGTGCCAGCAGACCTGACAGGCCTAACACTGAAGCTTTCTTT. The encoded protein is CASRPDRPNTEAFF.

The CDR3 here is CASRKTSSNTQYF. CDR3 sequence (DNA): TGTGCCAGCAGAAAGACTAGTTCAAATACGCAGTATTTT. V and J are TRBV28 and TRBJ2-3, with a possible D match to TRBD2 (6 bases). The CDR3 contains 13 residues. Germline V gene lookup returns CDR1 MDHEN and CDR2 SYDVKM. Deletions cut 6 bases from V and 7 bases from J, with 14 bases between.

The chain couples TRBV12-3 or TRBV12-4 to TRBJ1-1; TRBD1 is a possible D gene (5 bases). The CDR3 consists of 12 residues. Trimming stripped 3 bases from V and 11 bases from J, with 13 bases between. The CDR3 bases are TGTGCCAGCAGTTTGAAGGGGAGGGTGGCTTTCTTT. It is translated as CASSLKGRVAFF.

The V and J genes are TRBV18 and TRBJ1-1; 7 bases map to TRBD1. Germline loops: CDR1 KGHSH, CDR2 LQKENI. V lost 6 bases, J lost 1 base, and 2 bases stayed unmatched. The CDR3 totals 13 residues. CDR3 sequence (DNA): TGTGCCAGCTCCCGGACAGGGAACACTGAAGCTTTCTTT. Amino acid sequence: CASSRTGNTEAFF.

This clone was seen more than once but under ten times. This rearrangement joins TRBV7-9 to TRBJ1-1; D perhaps matches TRBD1 (5 bases). The CDR3 extends over 14 amino acids. The germline CDR1 and CDR2 sequences are SEHNR and FQNEAQ (reference sequence). Trimming left V 11 bases short and J 0 bases short, with 16 bases between. As DNA, the CDR3 is TGTGCCGGCGGGACGGACTTAATGAACACTGAAGCTTTCTTT. Encoded protein: CAGGTDLMNTEAFF. Full variable domain (remainder filled in from reference TRBV7-9 and TRBJ1-1): DTGVSQNPRHKITKRGQNVTFRCDPISEHNRLYWYRQTLGQGPEFLTYFQNEAQLEKSRLLSDRFSAERPKGSFSTLEIQRTEQGDSAMYLCAGGTDLMNTEAFFGQGTRLTVV.

V and J are TRBV14 and TRBJ1-6, with 7 nucleotides matching TRBD1. Unmatched junction bases numbered 5, after V lost 4 bases and J lost 14 bases. This CDR3 is built from 12 residues. The germline gives CDR1 SGHDN, CDR2 FVKESK. The CDR3 nucleotides read TGTGCCAGCAGCCCTGACAGGGCAACCCTCCACTTT. It encodes CASSPDRATLHF.

The rearrangement joins TRBV19 to TRBJ2-1; 9 bases are a match to TRBD1. Germline CDR1 LNHDA, CDR2 SQIVND (reference sequence). The CDR3 contains 14 residues. The trim removed 3 bases at V and 9 bases at J, leaving 6 bases unmatched. This CDR3 is CASSIGTGFGEQFF. For the CDR3, the DNA is TGTGCCAGTAGTATTGGGACAGGGTTCGGTGAGCAGTTCTTC.

The chain is built from TRBV10-3 and TRBJ1-5; D unclear. This CDR3 has 12 amino acids. Germline CDR1 is ENHRY and CDR2 is SYGVKD. Trimming cost V 2 bases and J 4 bases, with 3 bases left between them. The CDR3 sequence is CAISEVNQPQHF. In DNA, the CDR3 is TGTGCCATCAGTGAGGTAAATCAGCCCCAGCATTTT.

The gene calls are TRBV28 and TRBJ2-7; the D is unclear. The CDR3 contains 13 residues. The V gene lost 1 base and the J gene lost 2 bases, with 6 bases spanning the gap. Looked up from germline, CDR1 is MDHEN and CDR2 is SYDVKM. The CDR3 nucleotides read TGTGCCAGCAGTTTATCTATTACCTACGAGCAGTACTTC. Translation gives CASSLSITYEQYF.